Listed below are T cell receptor beta chains from one sample, sequenced in a study of shared clonotypes between healthy human individuals. TCRdb's copy holds only in-frame clones and misses some; the assay was immunoSEQ multiplex PCR. The data show 2,500,000 or so clones, more than 90% seen once. The sample taken for sequencing was naive CD4+ T cells sorted from blood. Source of these receptors: a man aged 18 to 30 in good health. Each CDR3 is given with its conserved first and last residue. Fields, in order: J gene, V gene, clone size, D gene, CDR3 protein, CDR3 DNA. D genes are given only for firm matches. Clone size, where shown, is once, few, many, or a class for clones that have expanded.

j_gene: TRBJ1-5
v_gene: TRBV15
abundance: once
d_gene: TRBD1
CDR3aa: CATGQRRYSNQPQHF
CDR3nt: TGTGCCACGGGACAGCGGAGGTATAGCAATCAGCCCCAGCATTTT

j_gene: TRBJ2-5
v_gene: TRBV5-8
abundance: -
d_gene: -
CDR3aa: CASSLAQRVETQYF
CDR3nt: TGTGCCAGCAGCTTGGCTCAGCGGGTTGAGACCCAGTACTTC

j_gene: TRBJ2-2
v_gene: TRBV11-2
abundance: once
d_gene: TRBD2
CDR3aa: CASSPWTSVAGELFF
CDR3nt: TGTGCCAGCAGCCCCTGGACTAGCGTCGCCGGGGAGCTGTTTTTT

j_gene: TRBJ2-1
v_gene: TRBV14
abundance: -
d_gene: -
CDR3aa: CASSQEWAYNEQFF
CDR3nt: TGTGCCAGCAGCCAGGAATGGGCCTACAATGAGCAGTTCTTC

j_gene: TRBJ2-1
v_gene: TRBV6-1
abundance: -
d_gene: -
CDR3aa: CASSVGTSGHEQFF
CDR3nt: TGTGCCAGCAGTGTTGGGACCAGCGGCCATGAGCAGTTCTTC

j_gene: TRBJ2-1
v_gene: TRBV11-2
abundance: -
d_gene: -
CDR3aa: CASSLDGQGGNEQFF
CDR3nt: TGTGCCAGCAGCTTAGATGGTCAGGGAGGCAATGAGCAGTTCTTC

j_gene: TRBJ1-4
v_gene: TRBV19
abundance: -
d_gene: TRBD1
CDR3aa: CASRGTGSGEKLFF
CDR3nt: TGTGCCAGTAGGGGGACAGGGTCGGGCGAAAAACTGTTTTTT

j_gene: TRBJ2-1
v_gene: TRBV5-1
abundance: -
d_gene: -
CDR3aa: CASSVPGTADEQFF
CDR3nt: TGCGCCAGCAGCGTACCAGGGACGGCAGATGAGCAGTTCTTC

j_gene: TRBJ1-1
v_gene: TRBV6-5
abundance: -
d_gene: -
CDR3aa: CASSPSYSGTEAFF
CDR3nt: TGTGCCAGCAGTCCATCGTATTCTGGCACTGAAGCTTTCTTT

j_gene: TRBJ2-7
v_gene: TRBV10-3
abundance: -
d_gene: TRBD2
CDR3aa: CAISENPGRNEQYF
CDR3nt: TGTGCCATCAGTGAGAACCCCGGGAGGAACGAGCAGTACTTC

j_gene: TRBJ1-5
v_gene: TRBV7-2
abundance: -
d_gene: -
CDR3aa: CASSLFQGSNQPQHF
CDR3nt: TGTGCCAGCAGCTTATTCCAGGGTAGCAATCAGCCCCAGCATTTT

j_gene: TRBJ2-7
v_gene: TRBV6-5
abundance: -
d_gene: TRBD1
CDR3aa: CASSSPQGARGEQYF
CDR3nt: TGTGCCAGCAGTTCCCCACAGGGGGCGCGGGGCGAGCAGTACTTC

j_gene: TRBJ2-6
v_gene: TRBV7-2
abundance: -
d_gene: -
CDR3aa: CASSPLGGPSGANVLTF
CDR3nt: TGTGCCAGCAGTCCTTTGGGGGGACCTTCTGGGGCCAACGTCCTGACTTTC

j_gene: TRBJ2-1
v_gene: TRBV6-5
abundance: -
d_gene: TRBD2
CDR3aa: CASRTAGGTYNEQFF
CDR3nt: TGTGCCAGCAGAACAGCGGGGGGCACCTACAATGAGCAGTTCTTC

j_gene: TRBJ2-7
v_gene: TRBV27
abundance: -
d_gene: TRBD2
CDR3aa: CASSPGTSGYEQYF
CDR3nt: TGTGCCAGCAGCCCCGGGACTAGCGGATACGAGCAGTACTTC

j_gene: TRBJ1-5
v_gene: TRBV5-1
abundance: -
d_gene: -
CDR3aa: CASSLSGGNQPQHF
CDR3nt: TGCGCCAGCAGCTTATCTGGGGGCAATCAGCCCCAGCATTTT

j_gene: TRBJ2-2
v_gene: TRBV30
abundance: -
d_gene: -
CDR3aa: CAWRSGKGTGELFF
CDR3nt: TGTGCCTGGAGGTCCGGGAAAGGCACCGGGGAGCTGTTTTTT

j_gene: TRBJ1-4
v_gene: TRBV4-3
abundance: -
d_gene: -
CDR3aa: CASSQESARKLFF
CDR3nt: TGCGCCAGCAGCCAAGAGAGTGCGAGAAAACTGTTTTTT

j_gene: TRBJ2-3
v_gene: TRBV11-2
abundance: -
d_gene: -
CDR3aa: CASSFLSGRGTDTQYF
CDR3nt: TGTGCCAGCAGCTTTTTAAGCGGGCGGGGCACAGATACGCAGTATTTT

j_gene: TRBJ2-7
v_gene: TRBV2
abundance: -
d_gene: TRBD2
CDR3aa: CASRTSGTYEQYF
CDR3nt: TGTGCCAGCCGGACTAGCGGCACCTACGAGCAGTACTTC

j_gene: TRBJ2-5
v_gene: TRBV5-6
abundance: once
d_gene: TRBD1
CDR3aa: CASSIGTGVQETQYF
CDR3nt: TGTGCCAGCAGCATAGGGACAGGGGTTCAAGAGACCCAGTACTTC

j_gene: TRBJ1-4
v_gene: TRBV27
abundance: -
d_gene: -
CDR3aa: CASSFRATPNEKLFF
CDR3nt: TGTGCCAGCAGTTTTCGGGCGACACCAAATGAAAAACTGTTTTTT

j_gene: TRBJ1-1
v_gene: TRBV11-2
abundance: once
d_gene: -
CDR3aa: CASSLGVSSMNTEAFF
CDR3nt: TGTGCCAGCAGCTTAGGCGTCTCAAGTATGAACACTGAAGCTTTCTTT

j_gene: TRBJ1-2
v_gene: TRBV7-9
abundance: once
d_gene: TRBD1
CDR3aa: CASSLYPPGQGTYGYTF
CDR3nt: TGTGCCAGCAGCTTGTATCCTCCGGGACAGGGGACCTATGGCTACACCTTC

j_gene: TRBJ2-5
v_gene: TRBV5-6
abundance: -
d_gene: -
CDR3aa: CASSLVPGPGQETQYF
CDR3nt: TGTGCCAGCAGCTTGGTTCCAGGTCCAGGCCAAGAGACCCAGTACTTC

j_gene: TRBJ2-7
v_gene: TRBV30
abundance: -
d_gene: TRBD2
CDR3aa: CACNLRGGSYEQYF
CDR3nt: TGTGCCTGTAACCTCCGGGGGGGATCCTACGAGCAGTACTTC

j_gene: TRBJ2-7
v_gene: TRBV7-9
abundance: once
d_gene: TRBD1
CDR3aa: CASSLEQGASYEQYF
CDR3nt: TGTGCCAGCAGCTTAGAACAGGGGGCCTCCTACGAGCAGTACTTC

j_gene: TRBJ1-2
v_gene: TRBV6-6
abundance: -
d_gene: TRBD1
CDR3aa: CASSYPVKGQHYGYTF
CDR3nt: TGTGCCAGCAGTTATCCGGTTAAGGGACAGCACTATGGCTACACCTTC

j_gene: TRBJ2-7
v_gene: TRBV11-2
abundance: -
d_gene: -
CDR3aa: CASSLLGGRGEQYF
CDR3nt: TGTGCCAGCAGCTTACTCGGGGGTCGGGGCGAGCAGTACTTC

j_gene: TRBJ1-4
v_gene: TRBV19
abundance: -
d_gene: -
CDR3aa: CASSIGGGKTNEKLFF
CDR3nt: TGTGCCAGTAGTATAGGAGGAGGGAAGACTAATGAAAAACTGTTTTTT

j_gene: TRBJ1-5
v_gene: TRBV4-2
abundance: few
d_gene: -
CDR3aa: CASSQGVNSNQPQHF
CDR3nt: TGTGCCAGCAGCCAGGGGGTCAATAGCAATCAGCCCCAGCATTTT

j_gene: TRBJ1-5
v_gene: TRBV15
abundance: -
d_gene: -
CDR3aa: CATSTSWALNNQPQHF
CDR3nt: TGTGCCACCAGCACTTCTTGGGCCTTGAATAATCAGCCCCAGCATTTT

j_gene: TRBJ2-1
v_gene: TRBV27
abundance: -
d_gene: TRBD2
CDR3aa: CASSSGLAGGFGSYNEQFF
CDR3nt: TGTGCCAGCAGTTCGGGACTAGCGGGAGGGTTTGGTTCCTACAATGAGCAGTTCTTC

j_gene: TRBJ1-2
v_gene: TRBV6-1
abundance: -
d_gene: -
CDR3aa: CASRKALNDYGYTF
CDR3nt: TGTGCCAGCAGAAAGGCCTTAAACGACTATGGCTACACCTTC

j_gene: TRBJ1-5
v_gene: TRBV19
abundance: -
d_gene: -
CDR3aa: CASSTTRGQPQHF
CDR3nt: TGTGCCAGTAGTACGACCAGGGGCCAGCCCCAGCATTTT

j_gene: TRBJ1-1
v_gene: TRBV2
abundance: -
d_gene: TRBD1
CDR3aa: CASSDRGLGEAFF
CDR3nt: TGTGCCAGCAGTGACAGGGGGTTGGGTGAAGCTTTCTTT

j_gene: TRBJ2-3
v_gene: TRBV28
abundance: -
d_gene: TRBD2
CDR3aa: CASSFGSGRADTQYF
CDR3nt: TGTGCCAGCAGTTTCGGTAGCGGGAGGGCAGATACGCAGTATTTT

j_gene: TRBJ2-7
v_gene: TRBV6-5
abundance: -
d_gene: -
CDR3aa: CASSSLGSYEQYF
CDR3nt: TGTGCCAGCAGTAGTTTGGGCTCCTACGAGCAGTACTTC

j_gene: TRBJ2-7
v_gene: TRBV28
abundance: -
d_gene: -
CDR3aa: CASSPAGTLYEQYF
CDR3nt: TGTGCCAGCAGCCCAGCCGGGACACTCTACGAGCAGTACTTC

j_gene: TRBJ1-5
v_gene: TRBV27
abundance: -
d_gene: -
CDR3aa: CASSSPPTGPQHF
CDR3nt: TGTGCCAGCAGTTCGCCCCCCACCGGACCCCAGCATTTT

j_gene: TRBJ2-7
v_gene: TRBV5-6
abundance: -
d_gene: -
CDR3aa: CASSLSWGEQYF
CDR3nt: TGTGCCAGCAGCTTGTCTTGGGGGGAGCAGTACTTC

j_gene: TRBJ1-2
v_gene: TRBV6-5
abundance: -
d_gene: -
CDR3aa: CASSLTRQARNGYTF
CDR3nt: TGTGCCAGCAGTTTAACCCGACAGGCTCGTAACGGCTACACCTTC

j_gene: TRBJ1-6
v_gene: TRBV30
abundance: -
d_gene: -
CDR3aa: CAWSASKSTVMESPLHF
CDR3nt: TGTGCCTGGAGTGCCAGCAAATCGACAGTTATGGAATCACCCCTCCACTTT

j_gene: TRBJ2-5
v_gene: TRBV7-8
abundance: -
d_gene: -
CDR3aa: CASSPGLPGSGQETQYF
CDR3nt: TGTGCCAGCAGCCCCGGACTACCCGGGAGCGGGCAAGAGACCCAGTACTTC

j_gene: TRBJ2-5
v_gene: TRBV10-3
abundance: -
d_gene: -
CDR3aa: CAISASSQETQYF
CDR3nt: TGTGCCATCAGTGCGTCCAGCCAAGAGACCCAGTACTTC